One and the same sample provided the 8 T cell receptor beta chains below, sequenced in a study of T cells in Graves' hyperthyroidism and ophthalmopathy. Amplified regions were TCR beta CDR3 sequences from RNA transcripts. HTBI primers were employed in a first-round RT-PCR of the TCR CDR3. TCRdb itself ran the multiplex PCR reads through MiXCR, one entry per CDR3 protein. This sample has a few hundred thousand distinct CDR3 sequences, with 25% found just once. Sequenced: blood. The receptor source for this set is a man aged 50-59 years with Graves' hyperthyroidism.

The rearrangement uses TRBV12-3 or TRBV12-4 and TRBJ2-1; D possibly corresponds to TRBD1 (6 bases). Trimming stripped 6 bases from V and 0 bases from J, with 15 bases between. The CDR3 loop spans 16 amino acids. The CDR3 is CASRLHTGSSYNEQFF. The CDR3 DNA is TGTGCCAGCAGACTTCATACAGGGAGCTCCTACAATGAGCAGTTCTTC.

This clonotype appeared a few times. CDR3 DNA sequence: TGCAGCGTTGGGGGACCTCAGGGCGAGCAGTACTTC. The encoded protein is CSVGGPQGEQYF. V and J are TRBV29-1 and TRBJ2-7, with D perhaps given as TRBD1 or TRBD2 (5 bases each). CDR1 is SQVTM, CDR2 ANQGSEA, per germline. V was pared by 4 bases and J by 6 bases, with 13 bases between. The CDR3 extends over 12 amino acids.

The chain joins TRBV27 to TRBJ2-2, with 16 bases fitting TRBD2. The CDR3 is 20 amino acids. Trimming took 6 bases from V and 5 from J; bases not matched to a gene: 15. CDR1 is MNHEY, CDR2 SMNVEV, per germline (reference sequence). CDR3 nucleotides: TGTGCCAGCAGCAGAGCCGGGACTAGCGGGAGGGCCGGGGGGACCGGGGAGCTGTTTTTT. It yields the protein CASSRAGTSGRAGGTGELFF.

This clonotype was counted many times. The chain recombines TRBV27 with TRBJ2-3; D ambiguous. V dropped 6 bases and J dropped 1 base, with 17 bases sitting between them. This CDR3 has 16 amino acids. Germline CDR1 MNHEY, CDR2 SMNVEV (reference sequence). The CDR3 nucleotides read TGTGCCAGCAGATCCCCAGGTGGCGTGGGCACAGATACGCAGTATTTT. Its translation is CASRSPGGVGTDTQYF.

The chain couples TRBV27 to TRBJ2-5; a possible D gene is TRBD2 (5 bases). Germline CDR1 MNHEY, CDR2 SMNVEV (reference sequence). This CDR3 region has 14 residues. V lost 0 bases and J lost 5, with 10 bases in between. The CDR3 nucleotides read TGTGCCAGCAGTTTATCCCCGGGGTTGGAGACCCAGTACTTC. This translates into CASSLSPGLETQYF.

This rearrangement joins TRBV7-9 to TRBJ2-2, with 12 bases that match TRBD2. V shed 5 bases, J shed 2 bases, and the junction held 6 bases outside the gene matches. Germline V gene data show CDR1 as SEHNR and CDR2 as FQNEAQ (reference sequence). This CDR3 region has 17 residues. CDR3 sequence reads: CASSVGGLAGNTGELFF. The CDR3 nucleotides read TGTGCCAGCAGCGTTGGGGGACTAGCGGGTAACACCGGGGAGCTGTTTTTT.

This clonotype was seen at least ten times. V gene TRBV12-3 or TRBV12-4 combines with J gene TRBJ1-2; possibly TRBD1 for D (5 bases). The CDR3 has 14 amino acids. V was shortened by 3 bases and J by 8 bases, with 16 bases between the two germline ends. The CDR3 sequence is CASSLKRGLVGYTF. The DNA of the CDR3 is TGTGCCAGCAGTTTGAAAAGGGGTCTGGTGGGCTACACCTTC.

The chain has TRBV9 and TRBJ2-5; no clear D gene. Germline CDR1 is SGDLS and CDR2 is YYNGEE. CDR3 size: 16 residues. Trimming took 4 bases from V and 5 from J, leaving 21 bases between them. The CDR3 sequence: CASSSQVGSLGETQYF. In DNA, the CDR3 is TGTGCCAGCAGCTCCCAAGTGGGTTCACTGGGGGAGACCCAGTACTTC.